Here is one T cell receptor beta chain with its context. Participants came from under 30 US areas, aged about 18 to 89 years. Recovered participants had two consecutive negative NP/OP PCR tests, healthcare professional clearance, or symptom resolution. Per the original methods: Counts of nucleated cells, estimated from reference gene primer amplification, were obtained. TCRdb's copy holds only in-frame clones and misses some; the assay was immunoSEQ multiplex PCR. The V and J calls and clone size were taken over from that table, and D and trimming were inferred from the DNA. The top ten hold about 9.3% of the sample, which has 190,000 or so clones, 70% to 90% seen once. Per germline, CDR1 SGHRS and CDR2 YFSETQ. V lost 0 bases to trimming and J lost 4 bases, with 14 bases between them. The CDR3 sequence is 17 residues long. This sample was included in a study of blood T cell repertoires in COVID-19. In the study overall: PBMCs, B-cell-depleted T cells, or T cells provided the cDNA or gDNA that made up the material.

V is TRBV5-1 and J is TRBJ2-6; tentative D call: TRBD2 (5 bases). The origin of this receptor is a man between 40 and 49 years old who had recovered from COVID-19. The sample taken for sequencing was PBMCs or T cells enriched from blood (not recorded which). In DNA, the CDR3 is TGCGCCAGCAGCTTGGGAGGGTCGGATCCCGGGGCCAACGTCCTGACTTTC. Translating gives CASSLGGSDPGANVLTF.